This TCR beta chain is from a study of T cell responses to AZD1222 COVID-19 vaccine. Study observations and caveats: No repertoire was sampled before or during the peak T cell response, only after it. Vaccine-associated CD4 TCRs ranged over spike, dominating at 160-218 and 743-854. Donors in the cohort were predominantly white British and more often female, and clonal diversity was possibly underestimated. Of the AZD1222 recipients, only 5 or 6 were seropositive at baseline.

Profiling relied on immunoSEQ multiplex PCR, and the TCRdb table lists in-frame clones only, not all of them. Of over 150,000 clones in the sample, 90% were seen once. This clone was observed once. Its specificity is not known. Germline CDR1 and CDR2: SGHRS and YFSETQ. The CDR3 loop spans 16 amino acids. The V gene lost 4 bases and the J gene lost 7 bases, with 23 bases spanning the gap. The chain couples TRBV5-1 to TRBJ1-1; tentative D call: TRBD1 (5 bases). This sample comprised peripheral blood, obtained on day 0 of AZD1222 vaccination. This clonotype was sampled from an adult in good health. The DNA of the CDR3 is TGCGCCAGCAGCAGGGACGGAACACAAATCTTTCTTGAAGCTTTCTTT. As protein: CASSRDGTQIFLEAFF.